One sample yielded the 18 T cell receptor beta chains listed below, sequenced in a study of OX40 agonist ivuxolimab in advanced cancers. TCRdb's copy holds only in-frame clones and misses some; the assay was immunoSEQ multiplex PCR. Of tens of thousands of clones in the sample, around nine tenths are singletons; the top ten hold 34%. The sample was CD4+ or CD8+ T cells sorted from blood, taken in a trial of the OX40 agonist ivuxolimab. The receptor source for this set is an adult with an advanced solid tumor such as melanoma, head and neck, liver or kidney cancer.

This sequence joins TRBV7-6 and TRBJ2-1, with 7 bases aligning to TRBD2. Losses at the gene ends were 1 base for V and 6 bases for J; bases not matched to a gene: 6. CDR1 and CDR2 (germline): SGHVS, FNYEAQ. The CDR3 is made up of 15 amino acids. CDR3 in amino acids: CASSLVPGGSNEQFF. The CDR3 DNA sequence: TGTGCCAGCAGCTTAGTCCCAGGCGGGAGCAATGAGCAGTTCTTC.

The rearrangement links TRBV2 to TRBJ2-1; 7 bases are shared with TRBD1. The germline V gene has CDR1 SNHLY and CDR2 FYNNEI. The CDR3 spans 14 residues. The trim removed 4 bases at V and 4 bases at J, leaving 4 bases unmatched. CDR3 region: CASSVGTEYNEQFF. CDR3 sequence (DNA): TGTGCCAGCAGTGTCGGGACAGAATACAATGAGCAGTTCTTC.

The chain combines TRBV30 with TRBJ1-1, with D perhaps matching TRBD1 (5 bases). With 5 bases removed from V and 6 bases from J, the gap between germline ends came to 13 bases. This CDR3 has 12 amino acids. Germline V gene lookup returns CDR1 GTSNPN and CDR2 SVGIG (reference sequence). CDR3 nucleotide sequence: TGTGCCTGGGATGGACGAGGGGCTGAAGCTTTCTTT. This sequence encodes CAWDGRGAEAFF. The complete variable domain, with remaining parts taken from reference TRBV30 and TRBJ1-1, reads SQTIHQWPATLVQPVGSPLSLECTVEGTSNPNLYWYRQAAGRGLQLLFYSVGIGQISSEVPQNLSASRPQDRQFILSSKKLLLSDSGFYLCAWDGRGAEAFFGQGTRLTVV.

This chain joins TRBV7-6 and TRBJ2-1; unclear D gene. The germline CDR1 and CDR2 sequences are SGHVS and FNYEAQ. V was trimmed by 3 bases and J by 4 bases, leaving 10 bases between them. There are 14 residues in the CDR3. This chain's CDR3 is CASSLSRLYNEQFF. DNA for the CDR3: TGTGCCAGCAGCTTGAGTCGCCTTTACAATGAGCAGTTCTTC.

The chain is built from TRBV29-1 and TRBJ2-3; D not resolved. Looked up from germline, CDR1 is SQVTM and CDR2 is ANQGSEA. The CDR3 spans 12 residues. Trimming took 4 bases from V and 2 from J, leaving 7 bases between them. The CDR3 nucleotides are TGCAGCGTTGGAATGGACACAGATACGCAGTATTTT. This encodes CSVGMDTDTQYF.

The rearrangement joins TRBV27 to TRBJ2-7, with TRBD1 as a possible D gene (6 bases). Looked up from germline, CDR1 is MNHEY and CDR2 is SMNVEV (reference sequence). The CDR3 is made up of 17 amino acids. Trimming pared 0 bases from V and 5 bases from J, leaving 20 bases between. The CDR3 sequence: CASSLSGRGITYDEQYF. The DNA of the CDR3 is TGTGCCAGCAGTTTATCCGGCAGGGGTATTACCTACGACGAGCAGTACTTC.

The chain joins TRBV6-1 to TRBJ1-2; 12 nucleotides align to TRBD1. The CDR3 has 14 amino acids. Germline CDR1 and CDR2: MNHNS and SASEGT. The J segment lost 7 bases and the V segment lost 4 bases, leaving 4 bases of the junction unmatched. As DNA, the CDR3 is TGTGCCAGCAGTGGGGACAGGGGGCCTCTTGGCTACACCTTC. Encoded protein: CASSGDRGPLGYTF.

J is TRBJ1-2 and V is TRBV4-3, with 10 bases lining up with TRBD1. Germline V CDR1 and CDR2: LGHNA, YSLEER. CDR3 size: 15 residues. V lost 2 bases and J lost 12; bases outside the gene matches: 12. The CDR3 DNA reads TGCGCCAGCAGCCAAAGGTTTAGGGACAGGGGCTCTAACACCTTC. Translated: CASSQRFRDRGSNTF.

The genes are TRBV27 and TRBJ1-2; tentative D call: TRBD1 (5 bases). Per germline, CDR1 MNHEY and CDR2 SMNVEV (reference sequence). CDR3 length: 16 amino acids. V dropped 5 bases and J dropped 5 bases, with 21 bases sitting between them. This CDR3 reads CASSLSPAGAGYGYTF. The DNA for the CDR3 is TGTGCCAGCAGTCTTAGCCCCGCCGGGGCTGGATATGGCTACACCTTC.

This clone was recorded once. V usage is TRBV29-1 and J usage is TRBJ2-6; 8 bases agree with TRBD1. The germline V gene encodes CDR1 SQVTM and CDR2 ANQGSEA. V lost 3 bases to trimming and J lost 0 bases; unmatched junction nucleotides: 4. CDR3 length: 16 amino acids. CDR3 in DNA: TGCAGCGTTGAGGGACAGGCTGACTCTGGGGCCAACGTCCTGACTTTC. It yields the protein CSVEGQADSGANVLTF.

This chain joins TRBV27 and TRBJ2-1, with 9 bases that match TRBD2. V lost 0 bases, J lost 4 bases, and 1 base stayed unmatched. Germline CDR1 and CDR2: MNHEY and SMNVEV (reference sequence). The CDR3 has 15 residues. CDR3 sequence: CASSLSAGGYNEQFF. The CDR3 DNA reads TGTGCCAGCAGTTTATCTGCGGGGGGGTACAATGAGCAGTTCTTC.

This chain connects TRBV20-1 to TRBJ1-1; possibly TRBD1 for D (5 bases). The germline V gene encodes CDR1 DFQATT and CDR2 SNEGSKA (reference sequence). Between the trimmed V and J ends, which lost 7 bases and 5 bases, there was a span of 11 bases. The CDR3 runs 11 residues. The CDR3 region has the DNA TGCAGTGGCCTGGGGGGGACTGAAGCTTTCTTT. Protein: CSGLGGTEAFF.

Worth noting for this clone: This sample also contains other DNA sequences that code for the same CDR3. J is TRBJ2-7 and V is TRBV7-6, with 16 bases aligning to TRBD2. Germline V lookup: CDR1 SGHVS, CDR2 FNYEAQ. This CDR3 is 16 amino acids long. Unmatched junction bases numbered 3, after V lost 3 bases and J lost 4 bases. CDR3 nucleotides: TGTGCCAGCAGCTTGGGACTAGCGGGAGGGCCTTACGAGCAGTACTTC. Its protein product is CASSLGLAGGPYEQYF.

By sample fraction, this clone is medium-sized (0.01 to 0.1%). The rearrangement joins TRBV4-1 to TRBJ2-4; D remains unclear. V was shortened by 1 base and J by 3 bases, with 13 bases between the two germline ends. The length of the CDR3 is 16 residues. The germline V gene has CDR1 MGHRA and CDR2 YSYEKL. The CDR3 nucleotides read TGCGCCAGCAGCCAAGCGGGTGGCAGCGTCAAAAACATTCAGTACTTC. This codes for CASSQAGGSVKNIQYF.

DNA of the CDR3: TGTGCCAGCAGCCCGGACAGGGCCGACAACTACGAGCAGTACTTC. Translation: CASSPDRADNYEQYF. The chain recombines TRBV7-6 with TRBJ2-7, with TRBD1 matching over 8 bases. With 5 bases clipped from V and 3 bases from J, the junction kept 9 bases outside the gene matches. Germline CDR1 is SGHVS and CDR2 is FNYEAQ. The CDR3 consists of 15 residues.

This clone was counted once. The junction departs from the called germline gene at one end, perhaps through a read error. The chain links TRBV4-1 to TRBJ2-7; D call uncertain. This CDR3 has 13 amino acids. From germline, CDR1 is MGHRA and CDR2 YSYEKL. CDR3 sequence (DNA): TGCGCCAGCAGCCAAGACCACTCCAACGAGCAGTACTTC. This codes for CASSQDHSNEQYF.

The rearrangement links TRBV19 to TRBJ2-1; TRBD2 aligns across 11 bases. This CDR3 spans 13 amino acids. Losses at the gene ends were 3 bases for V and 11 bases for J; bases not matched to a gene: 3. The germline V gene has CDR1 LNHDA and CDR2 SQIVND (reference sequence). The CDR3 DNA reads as TGTGCCAGTAGTATTTTGACTAGCGGGAAGCAGTTCTTC. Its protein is CASSILTSGKQFF. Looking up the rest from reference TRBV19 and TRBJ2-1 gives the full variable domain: DGGITQSPKYLFRKEGQNVTLSCEQNLNHDAMYWYRQDPGQGLRLIYYSQIVNDFQKGDIAEGYSVSREKKESFPLTVTSAQKNPTAFYLCASSILTSGKQFFGPGTRLTVL.

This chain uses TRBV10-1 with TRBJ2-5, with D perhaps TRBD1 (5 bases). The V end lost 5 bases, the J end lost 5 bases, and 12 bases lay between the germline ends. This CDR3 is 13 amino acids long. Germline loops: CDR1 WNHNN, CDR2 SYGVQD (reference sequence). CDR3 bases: TGCGCCAGCAGTTTAGGGGAAGGGGAGACCCAGTACTTC. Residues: CASSLGEGETQYF.